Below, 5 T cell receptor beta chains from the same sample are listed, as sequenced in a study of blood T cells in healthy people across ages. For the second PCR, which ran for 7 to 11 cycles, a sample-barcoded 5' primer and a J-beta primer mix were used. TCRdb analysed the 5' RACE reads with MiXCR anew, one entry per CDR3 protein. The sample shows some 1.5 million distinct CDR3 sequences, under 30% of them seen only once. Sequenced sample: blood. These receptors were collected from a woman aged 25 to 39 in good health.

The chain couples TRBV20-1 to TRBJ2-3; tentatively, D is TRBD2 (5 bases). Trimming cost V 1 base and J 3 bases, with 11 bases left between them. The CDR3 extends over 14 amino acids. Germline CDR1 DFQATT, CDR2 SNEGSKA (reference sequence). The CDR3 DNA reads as TGCAGTGCTAGAGCGGGAAAGGGTACAGATACGCAGTATTTT. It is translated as CSARAGKGTDTQYF.

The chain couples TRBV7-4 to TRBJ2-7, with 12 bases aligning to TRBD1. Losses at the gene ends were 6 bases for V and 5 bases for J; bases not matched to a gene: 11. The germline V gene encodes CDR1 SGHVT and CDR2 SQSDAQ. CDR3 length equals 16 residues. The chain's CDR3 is CASSFASGTGGHEQYF. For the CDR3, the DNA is TGTGCCAGCAGTTTCGCCTCCGGGACAGGGGGCCACGAGCAGTACTTC.

The chain's CDR3 is CASSESSLYGYTF. The DNA for the CDR3 is TGCGCCAGCAGTGAGAGCAGTCTCTATGGCTACACCTTC. This sequence joins TRBV10-1 and TRBJ1-2; D remains ambiguous. The length of the CDR3 is 13 residues. V dropped 2 bases and J dropped 4 bases, with 8 bases sitting between them. Germline CDR1 WNHNN, CDR2 SYGVQD (reference sequence).

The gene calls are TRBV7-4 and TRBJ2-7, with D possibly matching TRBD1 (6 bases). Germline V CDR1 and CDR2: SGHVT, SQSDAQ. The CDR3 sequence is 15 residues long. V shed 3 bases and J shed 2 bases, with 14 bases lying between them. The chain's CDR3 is CASSFRQVVTYEQYF. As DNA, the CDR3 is TGTGCCAGCAGCTTCCGACAGGTGGTTACCTACGAGCAGTACTTC.

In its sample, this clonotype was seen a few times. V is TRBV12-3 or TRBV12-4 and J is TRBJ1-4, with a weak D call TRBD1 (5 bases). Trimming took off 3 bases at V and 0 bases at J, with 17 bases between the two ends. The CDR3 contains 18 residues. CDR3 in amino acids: CASSFRQGVSPTNEKLFF. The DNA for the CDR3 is TGTGCCAGCAGTTTTAGGCAGGGCGTGTCCCCAACTAATGAAAAACTGTTTTTT.